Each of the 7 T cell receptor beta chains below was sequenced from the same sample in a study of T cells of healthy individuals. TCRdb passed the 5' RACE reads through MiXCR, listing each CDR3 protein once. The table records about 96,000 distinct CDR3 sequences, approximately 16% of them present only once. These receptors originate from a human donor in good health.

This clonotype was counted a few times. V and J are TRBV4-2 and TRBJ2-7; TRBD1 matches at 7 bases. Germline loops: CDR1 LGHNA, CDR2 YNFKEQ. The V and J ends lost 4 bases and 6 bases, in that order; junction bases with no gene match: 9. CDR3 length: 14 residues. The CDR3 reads CASSPQGVRGEQYF. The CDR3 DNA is TGTGCCAGCAGCCCGCAGGGGGTTAGAGGCGAGCAGTACTTC.

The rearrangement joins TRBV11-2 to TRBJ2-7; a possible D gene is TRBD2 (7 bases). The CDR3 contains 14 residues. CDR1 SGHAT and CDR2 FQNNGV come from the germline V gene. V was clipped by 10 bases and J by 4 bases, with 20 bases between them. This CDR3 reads CATANRRGAYEQYF. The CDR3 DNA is TGTGCCACCGCGAACCGACGGGGGGCATACGAGCAGTACTTC.

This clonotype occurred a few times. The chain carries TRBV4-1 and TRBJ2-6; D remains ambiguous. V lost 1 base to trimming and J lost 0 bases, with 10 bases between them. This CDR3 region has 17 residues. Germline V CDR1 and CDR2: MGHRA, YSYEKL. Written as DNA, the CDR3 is TGCGCCAGCAGCCAAGCTACCCTAAGCTCTGGGGCCAACGTCCTGACTTTC. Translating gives CASSQATLSSGANVLTF.

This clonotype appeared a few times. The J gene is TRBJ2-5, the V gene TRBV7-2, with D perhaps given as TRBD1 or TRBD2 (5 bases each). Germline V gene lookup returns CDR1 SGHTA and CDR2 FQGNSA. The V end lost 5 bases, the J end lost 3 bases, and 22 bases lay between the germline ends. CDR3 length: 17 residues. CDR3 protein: CASSRFQGPYTEETQYF. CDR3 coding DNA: TGTGCCAGCAGCCGTTTCCAGGGACCCTACACCGAAGAGACCCAGTACTTC.

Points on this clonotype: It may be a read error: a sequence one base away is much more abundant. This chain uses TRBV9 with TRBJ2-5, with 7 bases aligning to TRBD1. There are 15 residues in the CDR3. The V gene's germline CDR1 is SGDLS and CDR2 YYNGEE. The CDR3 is CASSVGTGVQETQHF. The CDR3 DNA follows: TGTGCCAGCAGCGTAGGGACAGGTGTGCAAGAGACCCAGCACTTC.

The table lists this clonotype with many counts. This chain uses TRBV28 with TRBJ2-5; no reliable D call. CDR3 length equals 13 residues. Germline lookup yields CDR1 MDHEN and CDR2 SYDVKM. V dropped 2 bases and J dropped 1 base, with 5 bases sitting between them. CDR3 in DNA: TGTGCCAGCAGTTTACAGGCCCAAGAGACCCAGTACTTC. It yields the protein CASSLQAQETQYF. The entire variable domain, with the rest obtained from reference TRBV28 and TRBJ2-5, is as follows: DVKVTQSSRYLVKRTGEKVFLECVQDMDHENMFWYRQDPGLGLRLIYFSYDVKMKEKGDIPEGYSVSREKKERFSLILESASTNQTSMYLCASSLQAQETQYFGPGTRLLVL.

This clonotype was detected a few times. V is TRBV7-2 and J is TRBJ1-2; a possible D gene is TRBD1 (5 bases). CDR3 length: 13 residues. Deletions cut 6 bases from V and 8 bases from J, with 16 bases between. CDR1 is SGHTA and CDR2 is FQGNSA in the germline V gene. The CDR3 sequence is CASSSQAGVGYTF. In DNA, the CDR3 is TGTGCCAGCAGTTCCCAAGCGGGGGTGGGCTACACCTTC.